These 24 T cell receptor beta chains share one sample of origin, sequenced in a study of T cells in Graves' hyperthyroidism and ophthalmopathy. Regions amplified from RNA transcripts were the TCR beta CDR3 regions. TCR CDR3 underwent first-round RT-PCR with the HTBI primer set. TCRdb used MiXCR to reprocess the multiplex PCR reads, holding one entry per CDR3 protein. Here the sample spans 300,000 to 450,000 distinct CDR3 sequences, more than 15% being singletons. Sequenced material: blood. The receptors derive from a woman younger than 30 with Graves' hyperthyroidism that later progressed to Graves' ophthalmopathy.

A word on this clonotype: This may be a read error: a much more frequent sequence differs by one nucleotide. The chain employs TRBV20-1 and TRBJ2-7, with 8 bases matching TRBD2. The DNA end is a closer match to TRBJ2-1, so the J assignment may be wrong. Per germline, CDR1 DFQATT and CDR2 SNEGSKA (reference sequence). This CDR3 is 14 amino acids long. CDR3 DNA: TGCAGTGCTAGAGATGGGACTAGTCCCTACGAGCAGTTCTTC. Translation gives CSARDGTSPYEQFF.

This clonotype was detected many times. V is TRBV5-1 and J is TRBJ2-1; TRBD1 matches 8 bases. Trimming cost V 2 bases and J 7 bases; bases outside gene matches: 2. Germline CDR1 reads SGHRS; CDR2 reads YFSETQ. The CDR3 length is 13 residues. The CDR3 DNA follows: TGCGCCAGCAGCTTCCACAGGGGGAATGAGCAGTTCTTC. Residues: CASSFHRGNEQFF.

The sample holds many counts of this clonotype. The chain is built from TRBV7-2 and TRBJ2-7, with D perhaps given as TRBD1 or TRBD2 (5 bases each). The germline V gene encodes CDR1 SGHTA and CDR2 FQGNSA. The CDR3 spans 16 residues. V lost 5 bases, J lost 3 bases, and 20 bases lay in between. CDR3 in DNA: TGTGCCAGCAGCCAACCCCCGGGACGGATAGTCTACGAGCAGTACTTC. This codes for CASSQPPGRIVYEQYF.

This clonotype was counted many times. This rearrangement joins TRBV29-1 to TRBJ2-7; 7 nucleotides agree with TRBD1. The CDR3 has 12 residues. The junction had 8 bases not matched to a gene; V was cut back by 7 bases and J by 5 bases. Germline CDR1 reads SQVTM; CDR2 reads ANQGSEA. The CDR3 coding sequence is TGCAGCGCTACAGGACAGGAAAACGAGCAGTACTTC. Protein sequence: CSATGQENEQYF.

This clonotype was observed a few times. The chain links TRBV30 to TRBJ2-7, with TRBD2 matching over 8 bases. From germline, CDR1 is GTSNPN and CDR2 SVGIG (reference sequence). The V segment lost 6 bases and the J segment 1 base; nucleotides outside the gene matches: 8. The CDR3 is 14 residues long. The CDR3 nucleotides read TGTGCCTGTCAACTAGCGGAAGGATCCTACGAGCAGTACTTC. It yields the protein CACQLAEGSYEQYF.

At least ten counts were recorded for this clonotype. J is TRBJ1-3 and V is TRBV2; the D is unclear. The CDR3 has 14 amino acids. V was shortened by 7 bases and J by 0 bases, with 10 bases between the two germline ends. CDR1 is SNHLY, CDR2 FYNNEI, per germline. The CDR3 coding sequence is TGTGCCAGCATGGAGGGAAGCTCTGGAAACACCATATATTTT. Translation gives CASMEGSSGNTIYF.

This clonotype was observed at least ten times. The rearrangement links TRBV27 to TRBJ2-6; 8 positions agree with TRBD1. J lost 4 bases, V lost 4 bases, and 6 bases had no gene match. The germline gives CDR1 MNHEY, CDR2 SMNVEV (reference sequence). This CDR3 has 16 amino acids. CDR3 bases: TGTGCCAGCAGTTCGTGGACAGGGCAAGGGGCCAACGTCCTGACTTTC. Protein product: CASSSWTGQGANVLTF.

This clonotype was recorded at least ten times. This chain links TRBV28 with TRBJ2-7; D may be TRBD2 (5 bases). The germline V gene has CDR1 MDHEN and CDR2 SYDVKM. The CDR3 runs to 14 residues. V lost 3 bases, J lost 2 bases, and 11 bases lay in between. CDR3 DNA sequence: TGTGCCAGCAGTTTTCGGGGAAAACCCTACGAGCAGTACTTC. It specifies CASSFRGKPYEQYF.

This clonotype appeared many times. In DNA form, the CDR3 reads TGTGCCAGCAGTTCGAGACAGACCTACGAGCAGTACTTC. It codes for CASSSRQTYEQYF. V is TRBV28 and J is TRBJ2-7, with D maybe TRBD1 (5 bases). The CDR3 is 13 amino acids. Trimming removed 4 bases at V and 2 bases at J, with 9 bases between. Germline CDR1 reads MDHEN; CDR2 reads SYDVKM.

The chain carries TRBV6-9 and TRBJ1-1, with D uncertain. The CDR3 contains 14 residues. Germline CDR1 and CDR2: MNHGY and SVAAGI. The V and J ends lost 4 bases and 11 bases respectively, with 20 bases between them. CDR3 sequence: CASSSGDTSEGAFF. Here the CDR3 DNA reads TGTGCCAGCAGTTCCGGCGACACTAGCGAAGGGGCTTTCTTT.

This clonotype was recorded many times. The rearrangement joins TRBV3-1 to TRBJ2-7; no clear D gene. This CDR3 spans 11 amino acids. Germline V lookup: CDR1 LGHDT, CDR2 YNNKEL (reference sequence). V gave up 1 base and J gave up 9 bases, with 7 bases separating them. The CDR3 protein is CASSQGAVQYF. CDR3 bases: TGTGCCAGCAGCCAAGGCGCCGTGCAGTACTTC.

About this clonotype: A much larger clone lies a single base off, so this may be a read error. This sequence joins TRBV12-3 or TRBV12-4 and TRBJ2-3; D is undetermined. This CDR3 spans 13 amino acids. The CDR3 is CANSVRSTDTQYF. The CDR3 nucleotides are TGTGCCAACAGTGTCCGTAGCACAGATACGCAGTATTTT.

The chain joins TRBV5-1 to TRBJ2-3, with TRBD2 identical over 8 bases. V shed 3 bases and J 1 base; nucleotides not matched to a gene: 7. Looked up from germline, CDR1 is SGHRS and CDR2 is YFSETQ. This CDR3 contains 16 residues. In nucleotides, the CDR3 is TGCGCCAGCAGCTCCAGCGGGAGATTGGGCACAGATACGCAGTATTTT. It translates to CASSSSGRLGTDTQYF.

This clonotype was seen ten or more times. The chain is built from TRBV7-2 and TRBJ2-7; 9 positions match TRBD2. In germline, CDR1 is SGHTA, CDR2 FQGNSA. The CDR3 spans 17 residues. V was clipped by 1 base and J by 2 bases; unmatched bases: 9. The CDR3 is CASSLVPAGGFPYEQYF. In nucleotides, the CDR3 is TGTGCCAGCAGCTTAGTCCCAGCGGGAGGTTTCCCCTACGAGCAGTACTTC.

This clonotype has only a few counts. The rearrangement uses TRBV27 and TRBJ2-3; 12 nucleotides align to TRBD2. Trimming at V came to 9 bases and at J to 4 bases, leaving 5 bases not matched to a gene. In germline, CDR1 is MNHEY, CDR2 SMNVEV (reference sequence). The CDR3 covers 14 residues. CDR3 amino acids: CASRLAGVSDTQYF. The CDR3 nucleotides read TGTGCCAGTAGACTAGCGGGAGTATCAGATACGCAGTATTTT.

Note on this clonotype: This may stem from a read error, because a much larger clone lies one nucleotide away. The chain uses TRBV20-1 and TRBJ2-1; 11 nucleotides agree with TRBD1. CDR1 DFQATT and CDR2 SNEGSKA come from the germline V gene (reference sequence). Losses at the gene ends were 5 bases for V and 8 bases for J; bases not matched to a gene: 17. This CDR3 spans 17 amino acids. CDR3: CSAAGTGGRGFYDEQFF. CDR3 bases: TGCAGTGCTGCCGGGACAGGGGGGCGGGGATTTTACGATGAGCAGTTCTTC.

The chain combines TRBV6-5 with TRBJ2-3; 10 bases line up with TRBD2. Trimming took 2 bases from V and 0 from J; bases not matched to a gene: 5. Germline CDR1 reads MNHEY; CDR2 reads SVGAGI. The CDR3 is made up of 17 amino acids. Here the CDR3 DNA reads TGTGCCAGCAGTTACACCACTAGCGGGACAAGCACAGATACGCAGTATTTT. Translation: CASSYTTSGTSTDTQYF.

This clonotype was seen only a few times. The chain employs TRBV6-1 and TRBJ2-1, with unresolved D. CDR1 and CDR2 from the germline V gene are MNHNS and SASEGT. V lost 6 bases, J lost 0 bases, and 6 bases lay in between. The length of the CDR3 is 13 residues. The DNA for the CDR3 is TGTGCCAGCAGGTCACTCTCCTACAATGAGCAGTTCTTC. Its protein is CASRSLSYNEQFF.

This clonotype was seen at least ten times. The chain combines TRBV28 with TRBJ1-4, with 9 bases matching TRBD1. V was pared by 4 bases and J by 8 bases, with 8 bases of the junction left unmatched. Germline CDR1 and CDR2: MDHEN and SYDVKM. CDR3 length: 15 amino acids. The CDR3 nucleotides read TGTGCCAGCAGTTCCCGAGGGACAGGGCGGGAAAAACTGTTTTTT. Translated, it gives CASSSRGTGREKLFF. The variable domain in full, completed from reference TRBV28 and TRBJ1-4, reads DVKVTQSSRYLVKRTGEKVFLECVQDMDHENMFWYRQDPGLGLRLIYFSYDVKMKEKGDIPEGYSVSREKKERFSLILESASTNQTSMYLCASSSRGTGREKLFFGSGTQLSVL.

The chain recombines TRBV7-9 with TRBJ2-1; a weak D match, TRBD2 (5 bases). The CDR3 has 18 amino acids. The germline V and J ends were trimmed by 1 base and 0 bases, with 16 bases remaining between them. Germline values: CDR1 SEHNR, CDR2 FQNEAQ (reference sequence). The CDR3 coding sequence is TGTGCCAGCAGCTTAGGAGGTCGGACTCCGAGCTCCTACAATGAGCAGTTCTTC. It specifies CASSLGGRTPSSYNEQFF.

This clonotype has at least ten counts. The chain couples TRBV11-3 to TRBJ2-1; D not resolved. From germline, CDR1 is SGHNT and CDR2 YENEEA. The CDR3 has 15 residues. The V gene lost 4 bases and the J gene lost 0 bases, with 10 bases spanning the gap. CDR3 in DNA: TGTGCCAGCAGCTCCTCACCGAGCTCCTACAATGAGCAGTTCTTC. This translates into CASSSSPSSYNEQFF.

A few counts support this clonotype. This sequence joins TRBV7-2 and TRBJ1-1, with TRBD1 as a possible D gene (5 bases). There are 15 residues in the CDR3. Trimming removed 5 bases at V and 4 bases at J, with 17 bases between. Germline assignment: CDR1 SGHTA and CDR2 FQGNSA. Written as DNA, the CDR3 is TGTGCCAGCAGCCCCCGGAGGGGATCCGGCACTGAAGCTTTCTTT. Amino acids: CASSPRRGSGTEAFF.

V gene TRBV6-2 or TRBV6-3 combines with J gene TRBJ2-5; possibly TRBD2 for D (6 bases). Trimming removed 8 bases at V and 4 bases at J, with 14 bases between. The V gene's germline CDR1 is MNHEY and CDR2 SVGEGT. This CDR3 comprises 13 residues. CDR3 DNA sequence: TGTGCCAGCGCGCTAGCGTCCCCAGAGACCCAGTACTTC. It encodes CASALASPETQYF.

To note about this clonotype: This clone may be a read error of a much larger clone one base away. The rearrangement links TRBV5-1 to TRBJ2-2, with 7 bases identical to TRBD2. The CDR3 consists of 15 residues. The germline gives CDR1 SGHRS, CDR2 YFSETQ. The DNA of the CDR3 is TGCGCCAGCAGCCCAGCGGGACCGAACACCCGGGAGCTGTTTTTT. It is translated as CASSPAGPNTRELFF.